These T cell receptor beta chains were read from a single sample in a study of shared clonotypes between healthy human individuals. Method: immunoSEQ multiplex PCR; TCRdb's copy keeps in-frame clones and lacks some. The table shows more than 400,000 clones, with roughly 80% occurring only once. Sequencing was performed on PBMCs. The receptors originated from a woman in her forties in good health. Some clones in this sample may be carry-over from other donors' samples. Each CDR3 is given with its conserved first and last residue. A D gene is named only where the DNA matches it firmly. Some rows have no size entry. The others give once, few or many, or a class for an expanded clone.

>TRBV6-4|TRBJ2-1|TRBD2|once
TGTGCCAGCAGTGACTCGGGGGGGGTCGATGAGCAGTTCTTC
CASSDSGGVDEQFF
>TRBV29-1|TRBJ2-5|-|-
TGCAGCGTTGCGGACGGGGTCCAAGAGACCCAGTACTTC
CSVADGVQETQYF
>TRBV29-1|TRBJ2-3|TRBD2|-
TGCAGCGTTAAAGTTTGGGGGGAGGGCGCAGATACGCAGTATTTT
CSVKVWGEGADTQYF
>TRBV6-1|TRBJ2-1|-|-
TGTGCCAGCAGACCCACAGGGAGGAGTCTAAGTGAGCAGTTCTTC
CASRPTGRSLSEQFF
>TRBV2|TRBJ1-1|-|-
TGTGCCAGCAGTGAAGAGAACAAAGCTTTCTTT
CASSEENKAFF
>TRBV7-8|TRBJ1-2|-|-
TGTGCCAGCAGCCAGCGGACTAACGGCTACACCTTC
CASSQRTNGYTF
>TRBV6-1|TRBJ2-3|-|-
TGTGCCAGCAGTGAGATCCGGGGACATACGCAGTATTTT
CASSEIRGHTQYF
>TRBV5-4|TRBJ2-7|-|-
TGTGCCAGCAGCTACAGGAGCTACGAGCAGTACTTC
CASSYRSYEQYF
>TRBV5-1|TRBJ2-5|-|-
TGCGCCAGCAGCAGGCCAGGGGACGTAAGAAGAGAGACCCAGTACTTC
CASSRPGDVRRETQYF
>TRBV5-1|TRBJ2-5|TRBD1|-
TGCGCCAGCAGCACGACAGGGGTTGAGACCCAGTACTTC
CASSTTGVETQYF
>TRBV2|TRBJ1-3|-|-
TGTGCCAGCAGTGGGACCGACGGAAACACCATATATTTT
CASSGTDGNTIYF
>TRBV28|TRBJ1-5|-|-
TGTGCCAGCAGTTTTCTTATTGCCGGGACACAGAATCAGCCCCAGCATTTT
CASSFLIAGTQNQPQHF
>TRBV29-1|TRBJ1-1|TRBD1|once
TGCAGCGTTACCGGGACAGGGGGCGCGTTGGCTACTGAAGCTTTCTTT
CSVTGTGGALATEAFF
>TRBV10-3|TRBJ1-1|TRBD1|-
TGTGCCATTGGTCCGGACAGGGCCACTGAAGCTTTCTTT
CAIGPDRATEAFF
>TRBV2|TRBJ2-3|-|-
TGTGCCAGCAGTGAACAGCAAAGAACAGATACGCAGTATTTT
CASSEQQRTDTQYF
>TRBV7-6|TRBJ2-1|TRBD2|-
TGTGCCAGCAGTATAATTAGGACGGGACTAGCGGCCGATGAGCAGTTCTTC
CASSIIRTGLAADEQFF
>TRBV6-1|TRBJ2-3|-|-
TGTGCCAGCAGTGTTTGGACTACCACAGATACGCAGTATTTT
CASSVWTTTDTQYF
>TRBV28|TRBJ1-2|-|few
TGTGCCAGCAGTCCCTGGAGGGGGGGGAGCACCTTC
CASSPWRGGSTF
>TRBV28|TRBJ1-5|TRBD1|-
TGTGCCAGCAGGGGACAGGTCAATCAGCCCCAGCATTTT
CASRGQVNQPQHF
>TRBV7-9|TRBJ2-3|-|-
TGTGCCAGCAGCCCCCACGGAAATCCAGATACGCAGTATTTT
CASSPHGNPDTQYF
>TRBV5-1|TRBJ2-3|-|once
TGCGCCAGCAGCTTGGTTGGCAGAACCACAGATACGCAGTATTTT
CASSLVGRTTDTQYF
>TRBV18|TRBJ1-5|-|-
TGTGCCAGCTCACCAGTAGGGAGTAGCAATCAGCCCCAGCATTTT
CASSPVGSSNQPQHF
>TRBV28|TRBJ1-2|TRBD1|-
TGTGCCAGCGGAGACAGGGGTGGCTACACCTTC
CASGDRGGYTF
>TRBV30|TRBJ2-1|-|-
TGTGCCTGTCCCCGTCAGCCGTCGAGCTCCTACAATGAGCAGTTCTTC
CACPRQPSSSYNEQFF
>TRBV15|TRBJ1-2|-|once
TGTGCCACCAGCGGGGTACCTAACTATGGCTACACCTTC
CATSGVPNYGYTF
>TRBV28|TRBJ1-1|TRBD1|-
TGTGCCAGCAGTTTGACCCGGGACAGGAGTCTCTTT
CASSLTRDRSLF
>TRBV2|TRBJ2-7|-|-
TGTGCCAGCAGTCAGTCTGGGGCAGAGTTCTACGAGCAGTACTTC
CASSQSGAEFYEQYF
>TRBV7-3|TRBJ2-2|-|-
TGTGCCAGCAGCTTAGATAGGGGGGTGAACACCGGGGAGCTGTTTTTT
CASSLDRGVNTGELFF
>TRBV7-9|TRBJ2-5|TRBD1|-
TGTGCCAGCAGCTTCACAGGGGTGGAGACCCAGTACTTC
CASSFTGVETQYF
>TRBV11-2|TRBJ1-5|-|-
TGTGCCAGCAGCCTACGGGAGAATCAGCCCCAGCATTTT
CASSLRENQPQHF
>TRBV7-2|TRBJ2-7|-|once
TGTGCCAGCAGGAAAGGCGTCGAAGCCTACGAGCAGTACTTC
CASRKGVEAYEQYF
>TRBV4-3|TRBJ2-1|-|once
TGCGCCAGCAGCCAAGATCGGTCCCTCTCCCTTATCGGCGATGAGCAGTTCTTC
CASSQDRSLSLIGDEQFF
>TRBV25-1|TRBJ1-1|-|few
TGTGCCAGCAGTGATAAAATAGGACAGAGGACTGAAGCTTTCTTT
CASSDKIGQRTEAFF
>TRBV6-1|TRBJ2-2|-|-
TGTGCCAGCGCCGGAGGGCAGGGAGGTCCCGGGGAGCTGTTTTTT
CASAGGQGGPGELFF
>TRBV7-2|TRBJ2-5|TRBD2|-
TGTGCCAGCAGACCCCATCTAGCGGGAGCAGGTGGAGAGACCCAGTACTTC
CASRPHLAGAGGETQYF
>TRBV30|TRBJ2-7|-|-
TGTGCCTGGGGGACGGGGAACGAGCAGTACTTC
CAWGTGNEQYF
>TRBV19|TRBJ1-4|-|-
TGTGCCAGTAGTATCGCCTTTAATGAAAAACTGTTTTTT
CASSIAFNEKLFF
>TRBV6-5|TRBJ1-4|-|-
TGTGCCAGCACCTCCGGGGCCAGTAATGAAAAACTGTTTTTT
CASTSGASNEKLFF
>TRBV13|TRBJ2-5|-|-
TGTGCCAGCAGCTTATTGGAAGAGACCCAGTACTTC
CASSLLEETQYF
>TRBV5-4|TRBJ2-7|TRBD2|-
TGTGCCAGCAGCCTGGCCGGCGGGAGGGTCTCCTACGAGCAGTACTTC
CASSLAGGRVSYEQYF
>TRBV6-1|TRBJ2-1|TRBD1|-
TGTGCCAGCAAGGTCCAGCGGACAGGGTACAATGAGCAGTTCTTC
CASKVQRTGYNEQFF
>TRBV4-2|TRBJ1-2|-|many
TGTGCCAGTCAGAGTTCCTATGGCTACACCTTC
CASQSSYGYTF
>TRBV5-1|TRBJ2-7|-|-
TGCGCCAGCAGCGTAACTAGCGGAAGGGGGCACGAGCAGTACTTC
CASSVTSGRGHEQYF
>TRBV9|TRBJ2-7|TRBD2|-
TGTGCCAGCAGTGTAAGCGGGATCTCCTACGAGCAGTACTTC
CASSVSGISYEQYF
>TRBV7-9|TRBJ2-1|-|few
TGTGCCAGCAGACAAAGCTCGGTAACCAATGAGCAGTTCTTC
CASRQSSVTNEQFF
>TRBV18|TRBJ2-7|-|-
TGTGCCAGCTCACCACCGACGACGGGCTCCTACGAGCAGTACTTC
CASSPPTTGSYEQYF
>TRBV6-4|TRBJ2-1|TRBD2|few
TGTGCCAGCAGTGAGGCGGGAGGGCCCTACAATGAGCAGTTCTTC
CASSEAGGPYNEQFF
>TRBV4-3|TRBJ2-7|TRBD2|-
TGCGCCAGCAGCCAAGGACTAGCGGGAGTAGTTGGCGAGCAGTACTTC
CASSQGLAGVVGEQYF
>TRBV7-3|TRBJ1-1|-|-
TGTGCCAGCAGCGCACAGGGGAACACTGAAGCTTTCTTT
CASSAQGNTEAFF
>TRBV5-1|TRBJ2-7|-|-
TGCGCCAGCAGCTTGGTGGGGGTGACGAACTACGAGCAGTACTTC
CASSLVGVTNYEQYF
>TRBV2|TRBJ2-5|TRBD2|-
TGTGCCAGCAGGATAAGACTAGCGGGAGCAGGGCGAGAGACCCAGTACTTC
CASRIRLAGAGRETQYF
>TRBV6-5|TRBJ2-1|-|-
TGTGCCAGCAGAACTACAGGGTTCAATGAGCAGTTCTTC
CASRTTGFNEQFF